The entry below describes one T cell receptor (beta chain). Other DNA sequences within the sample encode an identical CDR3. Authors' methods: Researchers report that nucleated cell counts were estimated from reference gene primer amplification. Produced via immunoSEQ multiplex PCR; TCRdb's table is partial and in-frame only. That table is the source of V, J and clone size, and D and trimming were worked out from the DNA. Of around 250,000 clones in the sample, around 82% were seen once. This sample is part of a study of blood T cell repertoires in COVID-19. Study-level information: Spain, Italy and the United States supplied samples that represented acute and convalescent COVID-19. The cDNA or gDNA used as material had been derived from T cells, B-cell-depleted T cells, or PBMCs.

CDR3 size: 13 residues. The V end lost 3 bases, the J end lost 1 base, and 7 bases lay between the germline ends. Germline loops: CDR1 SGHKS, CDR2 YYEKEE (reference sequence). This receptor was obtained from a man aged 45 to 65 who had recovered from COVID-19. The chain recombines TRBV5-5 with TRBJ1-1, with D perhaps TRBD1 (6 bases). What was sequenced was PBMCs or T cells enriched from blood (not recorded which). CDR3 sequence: CASSWGQNTEAFF. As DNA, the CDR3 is TGTGCCAGCAGCTGGGGACAGAACACTGAAGCTTTCTTT.